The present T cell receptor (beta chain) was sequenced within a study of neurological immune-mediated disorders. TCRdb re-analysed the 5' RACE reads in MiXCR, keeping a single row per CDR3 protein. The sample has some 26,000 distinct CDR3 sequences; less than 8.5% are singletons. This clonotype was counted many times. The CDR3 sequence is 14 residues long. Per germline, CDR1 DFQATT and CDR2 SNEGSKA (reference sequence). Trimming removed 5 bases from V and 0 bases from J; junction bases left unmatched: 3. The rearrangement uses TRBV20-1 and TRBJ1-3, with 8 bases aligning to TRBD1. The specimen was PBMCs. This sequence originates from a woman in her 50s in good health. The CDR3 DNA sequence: TGCAGTGCTGCCCAGGGGGCCTCTGGAAACACCATATATTTT. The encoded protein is CSAAQGASGNTIYF.